These 13 T cell receptor beta chains were all obtained from the same sample, sequenced in a study of CD8 T cells in ankylosing spondylitis. TCRdb redid the calling of the 5' RACE reads with MiXCR, one entry per CDR3 protein. The table records some 140,000 distinct CDR3 sequences, roughly 8.4% of them present only once. The sequenced material came from synovial fluid, either unsorted or a sorted T cell fraction (not recorded which). The receptor set was obtained from a male donor with ankylosing spondylitis.

This clonotype was recorded at least ten times. The chain uses TRBV5-1 and TRBJ2-7, with 8 nucleotides matching TRBD1. J gave up 3 bases and V 2 bases, and 7 bases lay outside the gene matches. This CDR3 region has 15 residues. Germline V gives CDR1 SGHRS, CDR2 YFSETQ. CDR3 region: CASSFLRGQGYEQYF. The DNA for the CDR3 is TGCGCCAGCAGCTTCTTAAGAGGACAGGGCTACGAGCAGTACTTC.

The genes are TRBV2 and TRBJ1-6; D gene unclear. The CDR3 extends over 13 amino acids. Trimming stripped 5 bases from V and 5 bases from J, with 7 bases between. Germline V lookup: CDR1 SNHLY, CDR2 FYNNEI. The CDR3 DNA reads as TGTGCCAGCAGTCCCGTTCATAATTCACCCCTCCACTTT. As protein: CASSPVHNSPLHF. Using reference TRBV2 and TRBJ1-6 for the parts outside the CDR3, the full variable domain is EPEVTQTPSHQVTQMGQEVILRCVPISNHLYFYWYRQILGQKVEFLVSFYNNEISEKSEIFDDQFSVERPDGSNFTLKIRSTKLEDSAMYFCASSPVHNSPLHFGNGTRLTVT.

V gene TRBV6-1 combines with J gene TRBJ1-5; TRBD1 aligns across 9 bases. Germline trimming cut 7 bases from V and 2 bases from J; bases unmatched to any gene: 9. The CDR3 is made up of 16 amino acids. The germline V gene encodes CDR1 MNHNS and CDR2 SASEGT. The CDR3 DNA sequence: TGTGCCAGCACCAGAGGGACAGGGTTTGGCAATCAGCCCCAGCATTTT. It specifies CASTRGTGFGNQPQHF.

This rearrangement joins TRBV7-2 to TRBJ2-1; unclear D gene. CDR3 length equals 13 residues. Germline assignment: CDR1 SGHTA and CDR2 FQGNSA. V was trimmed by 5 bases and J by 5 bases, leaving 10 bases between them. The CDR3: CASSVKSHNEQFF. CDR3 sequence (DNA): TGTGCCAGCAGCGTTAAGTCCCACAATGAGCAGTTCTTC. The full variable domain, with the rest looked up from reference TRBV7-2 and TRBJ2-1, is GAGVSQSPSNKVTEKGKDVELRCDPISGHTALYWYRQSLGQGLEFLIYFQGNSAPDKSGLPSDRFSAERTGGSVSTLTIQRTQQEDSAVYLCASSVKSHNEQFFGPGTRLTVL.

This clonotype has ten or more counts. V and J are TRBV20-1 and TRBJ1-5, with 7 positions matching TRBD1. Trimming cost V 3 bases and J 0 bases; bases outside gene matches: 8. From germline, CDR1 is DFQATT and CDR2 SNEGSKA (reference sequence). This CDR3 has 16 residues. The CDR3 DNA follows: TGCAGTGCTAGCCCGGGTCAGGGGGATAGCAATCAGCCCCAGCATTTT. Protein: CSASPGQGDSNQPQHF.

As DNA, the CDR3 is TGCGCCAGCAGGCGGGAGGCTGGAAACACCATATATTTT. Translating it yields CASRREAGNTIYF. This chain links TRBV5-1 with TRBJ1-3; D gene unclear. Per germline, CDR1 SGHRS and CDR2 YFSETQ. V dropped 5 bases and J dropped 2 bases, with 8 bases sitting between them. The CDR3 consists of 13 residues.

This clonotype was observed at least ten times. This rearrangement joins TRBV20-1 to TRBJ2-7, with 7 bases fitting TRBD1. V lost 5 bases and J lost 3; bases outside the gene matches: 10. The CDR3 extends over 14 amino acids. Per germline, CDR1 DFQATT and CDR2 SNEGSKA (reference sequence). CDR3 loop: CSALMTGKDYEQYF. The CDR3 nucleotides read TGCAGTGCTCTGATGACAGGGAAAGACTACGAGCAGTACTTC.

For the CDR3, the DNA is TGTGCCAGCATTCGTAGCCCACGGGATGAAAAACTGTTTTTT. Translating it yields CASIRSPRDEKLFF. The rearrangement links TRBV6-1 to TRBJ1-4; D unclear. Trimming removed 7 bases at V and 6 bases at J, with 15 bases between. The CDR3 is made up of 14 amino acids. Germline V gives CDR1 MNHNS, CDR2 SASEGT.

The genes are TRBV20-1 and TRBJ1-2; D is uncertain. Germline V gives CDR1 DFQATT, CDR2 SNEGSKA (reference sequence). V lost 3 bases and J lost 5, with 10 bases in between. The CDR3 runs 12 residues. CDR3 DNA sequence: TGCAGTGCTAGCTTCGCCCAGTATGGCTACACCTTC. Translating gives CSASFAQYGYTF.

V and J are TRBV6-1 and TRBJ1-1; D gene ambiguous. The CDR3 contains 15 residues. From germline, CDR1 is MNHNS and CDR2 SASEGT. Trimming removed 6 bases from V and 1 base from J, with 15 bases in between. The CDR3 DNA is TGTGCCAGCAGCGCGACCGGGGAACGGAACACTGAAGCTTTCTTT. This translates into CASSATGERNTEAFF.

This clonotype was observed many times. V usage is TRBV10-3 and J usage is TRBJ2-5, with 10 bases that match TRBD1. J gave up 3 bases and V 6 bases, and 4 bases lay outside the gene matches. Per the germline V gene, CDR1 is ENHRY and CDR2 is SYGVKD. This CDR3 comprises 14 residues. The CDR3 DNA is TGTGCCATCAGCCCCGGGACAGGGGAAGAGACCCAGTACTTC. It encodes CAISPGTGEETQYF.

The V call is TRBV5-4, the J call TRBJ2-4; weak D call: TRBD1 (5 bases). The CDR3 spans 13 residues. Germline V gene data show CDR1 as SGHNT and CDR2 as YYREEE (reference sequence). Trimming shortened V by 3 bases and J by 4 bases, and 8 bases separated the two germline ends. CDR3 sequence reads: CASSSQGKNIQYF. In DNA, the CDR3 is TGTGCCAGCAGCTCTCAGGGTAAAAACATTCAGTACTTC.

This clonotype was seen repeatedly, ten times or more. The V gene is TRBV29-1, the J gene TRBJ2-4; the match to TRBD2 covers 9 bases. The CDR3 is 16 amino acids. The germline V gene encodes CDR1 SQVTM and CDR2 ANQGSEA. V lost 3 bases and J lost 2; bases outside the gene matches: 8. The CDR3 sequence is CSVDAGGVGSKNIQYF. In DNA form, the CDR3 reads TGCAGCGTTGATGCGGGAGGGGTTGGGTCCAAAAACATTCAGTACTTC.